This TCR beta chain emerged from a study of blood T cell repertoires in COVID-19. TCRdb's copy holds only in-frame clones and misses some; the assay was immunoSEQ multiplex PCR. This sample carries about 410,000 clones, around 89% of them seen once, and the ten largest clones take approximately 1.5%. The sequence was collected from a woman aged 40 to 55 with COVID-19, enrolled during active disease. The sequenced sample was peripheral blood.

The CDR3 bases are TGTGCCACCAGCCGCACGGGGGAAGAGACCCAGTACTTC. Protein product: CATSRTGEETQYF. The chain uses TRBV15 and TRBJ2-5; possibly TRBD2 for D (6 bases). Deletions cut 5 bases from V and 3 bases from J, with 10 bases between. Germline CDR1 and CDR2: LNHNV and YYDKDF (reference sequence). The length of the CDR3 is 13 residues. The full variable domain, rest sourced from reference TRBV15 and TRBJ2-5, is DAMVIQNPRYQVTQFGKPVTLSCSQTLNHNVMYWYQQKSSQAPKLLFHYYDKDFNNEADTPDNFQSRRPNTSFCFLDIRSPGLGDTAMYLCATSRTGEETQYFGPGTRLLVL.